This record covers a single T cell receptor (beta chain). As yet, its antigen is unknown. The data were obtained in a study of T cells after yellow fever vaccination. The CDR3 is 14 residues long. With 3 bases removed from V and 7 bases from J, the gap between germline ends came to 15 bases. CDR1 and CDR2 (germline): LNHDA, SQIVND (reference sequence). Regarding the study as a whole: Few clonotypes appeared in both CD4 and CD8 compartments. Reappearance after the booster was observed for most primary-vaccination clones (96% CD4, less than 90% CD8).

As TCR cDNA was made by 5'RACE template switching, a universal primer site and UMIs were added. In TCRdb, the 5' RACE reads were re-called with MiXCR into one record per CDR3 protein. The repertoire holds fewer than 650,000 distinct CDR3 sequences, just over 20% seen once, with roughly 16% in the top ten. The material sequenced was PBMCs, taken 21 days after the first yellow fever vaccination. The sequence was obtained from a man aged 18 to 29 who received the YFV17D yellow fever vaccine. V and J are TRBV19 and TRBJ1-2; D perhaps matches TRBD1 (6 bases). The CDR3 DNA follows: TGTGCCAGTAGTATCCAGACAGGTATCGGTGGCTACACCTTC. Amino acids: CASSIQTGIGGYTF.